The entry below describes one T cell receptor (beta chain). Followed over time, Seattle patients had been enrolled while infection was active. The data are from a study of blood T cell repertoires in COVID-19. Overall study context: Spain, Italy and the United States supplied samples that represented acute and convalescent COVID-19.

The protocol was immunoSEQ multiplex PCR, while the TCRdb copy is restricted to in-frame clones and leaves out a portion. The sample gives roughly 160,000 clones, approximately 86% of which show up once; 2.5% is in the top ten. V was clipped by 4 bases and J by 4 bases, with 13 bases between them. There are 15 residues in the CDR3. The germline V gene has CDR1 LGHDT and CDR2 YNNKEL (reference sequence). The genes are TRBV3-1 (or the pseudogene TRBV3-2) and TRBJ2-2, with a possible D match to TRBD1 (6 bases). The TCR sequence derives from a woman older than 75 with COVID-19, enrolled during active disease. The material sequenced was peripheral blood. The CDR3 sequence: CASSRQAIITGELFF. The CDR3 DNA follows: TGTGCCAGCAGCCGACAGGCAATAATCACCGGGGAGCTGTTTTTT.